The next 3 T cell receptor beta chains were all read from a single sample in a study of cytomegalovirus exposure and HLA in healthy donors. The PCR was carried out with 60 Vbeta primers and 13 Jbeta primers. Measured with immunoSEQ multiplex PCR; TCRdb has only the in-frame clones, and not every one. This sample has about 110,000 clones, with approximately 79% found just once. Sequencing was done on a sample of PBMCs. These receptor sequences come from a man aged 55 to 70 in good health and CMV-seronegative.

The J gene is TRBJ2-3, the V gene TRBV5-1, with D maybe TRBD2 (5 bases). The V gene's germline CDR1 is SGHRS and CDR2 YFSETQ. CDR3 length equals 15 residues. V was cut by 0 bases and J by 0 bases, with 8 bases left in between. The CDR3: CASSLARTSTDTQYF. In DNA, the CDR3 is TGCGCCAGCAGCTTGGCAAGGACTAGCACAGATACGCAGTATTTT.

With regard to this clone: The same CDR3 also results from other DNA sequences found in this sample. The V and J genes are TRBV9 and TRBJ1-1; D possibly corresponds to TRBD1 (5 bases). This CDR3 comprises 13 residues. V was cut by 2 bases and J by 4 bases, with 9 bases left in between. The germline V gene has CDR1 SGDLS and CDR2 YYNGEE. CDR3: CASSVQGGTEAFF. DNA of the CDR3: TGTGCCAGCAGCGTTCAGGGTGGCACTGAAGCTTTCTTT.

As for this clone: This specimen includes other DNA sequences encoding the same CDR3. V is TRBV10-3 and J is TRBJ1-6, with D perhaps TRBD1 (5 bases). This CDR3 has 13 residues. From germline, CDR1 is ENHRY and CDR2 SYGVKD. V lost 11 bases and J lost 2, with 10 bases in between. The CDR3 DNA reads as TGTGCCGGGAGGGGACCCTATAATTCACCCCTCCACTTT. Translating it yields CAGRGPYNSPLHF.